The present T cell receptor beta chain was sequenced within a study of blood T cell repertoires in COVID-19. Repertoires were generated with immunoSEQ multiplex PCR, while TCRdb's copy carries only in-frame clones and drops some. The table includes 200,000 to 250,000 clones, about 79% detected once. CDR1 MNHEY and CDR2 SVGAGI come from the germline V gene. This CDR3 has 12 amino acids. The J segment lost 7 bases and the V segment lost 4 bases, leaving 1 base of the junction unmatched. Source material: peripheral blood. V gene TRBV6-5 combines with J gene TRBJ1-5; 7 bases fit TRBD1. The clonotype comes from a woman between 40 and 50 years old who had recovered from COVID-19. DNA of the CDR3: TGTGCCAGCAGTTCAGGGGGGCAGCCCCAGCATTTT. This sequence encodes CASSSGGQPQHF.